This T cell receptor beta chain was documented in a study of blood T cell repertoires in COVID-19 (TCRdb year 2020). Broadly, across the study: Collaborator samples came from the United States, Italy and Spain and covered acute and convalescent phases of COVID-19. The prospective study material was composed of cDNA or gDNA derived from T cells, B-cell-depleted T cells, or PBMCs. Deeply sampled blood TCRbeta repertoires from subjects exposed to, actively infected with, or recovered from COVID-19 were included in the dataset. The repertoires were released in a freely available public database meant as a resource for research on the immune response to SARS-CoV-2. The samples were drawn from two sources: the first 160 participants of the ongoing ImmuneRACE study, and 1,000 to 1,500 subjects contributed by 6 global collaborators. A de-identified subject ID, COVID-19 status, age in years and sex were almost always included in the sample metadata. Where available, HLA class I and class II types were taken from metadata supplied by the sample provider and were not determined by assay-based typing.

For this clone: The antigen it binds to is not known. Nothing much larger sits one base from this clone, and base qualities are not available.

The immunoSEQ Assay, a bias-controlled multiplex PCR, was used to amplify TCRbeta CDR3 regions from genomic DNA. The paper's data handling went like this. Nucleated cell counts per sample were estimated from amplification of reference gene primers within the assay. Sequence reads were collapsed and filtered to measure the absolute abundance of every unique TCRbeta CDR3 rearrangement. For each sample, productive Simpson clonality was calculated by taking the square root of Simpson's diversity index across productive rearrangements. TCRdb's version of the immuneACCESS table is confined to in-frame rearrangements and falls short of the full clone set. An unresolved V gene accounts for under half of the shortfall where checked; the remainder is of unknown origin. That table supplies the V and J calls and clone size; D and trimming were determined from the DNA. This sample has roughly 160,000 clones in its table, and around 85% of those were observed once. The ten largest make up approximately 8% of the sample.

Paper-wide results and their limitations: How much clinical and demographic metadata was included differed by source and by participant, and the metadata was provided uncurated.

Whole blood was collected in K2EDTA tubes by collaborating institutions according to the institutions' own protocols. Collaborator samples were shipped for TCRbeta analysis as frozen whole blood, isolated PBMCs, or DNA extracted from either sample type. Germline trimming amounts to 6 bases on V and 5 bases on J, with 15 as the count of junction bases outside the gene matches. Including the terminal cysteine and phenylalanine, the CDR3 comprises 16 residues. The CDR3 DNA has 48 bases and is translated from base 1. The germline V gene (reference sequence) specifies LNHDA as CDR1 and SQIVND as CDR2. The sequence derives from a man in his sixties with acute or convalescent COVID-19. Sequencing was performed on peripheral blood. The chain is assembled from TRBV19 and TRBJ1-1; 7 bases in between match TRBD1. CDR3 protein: CASSPRAGGESTEAFF. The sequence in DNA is TGTGCCAGTAGCCCCCGGGCAGGGGGTGAGAGTACTGAAGCTTTCTTT. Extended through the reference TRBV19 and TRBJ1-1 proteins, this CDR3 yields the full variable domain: DGGITQSPKYLFRKEGQNVTLSCEQNLNHDAMYWYRQDPGQGLRLIYYSQIVNDFQKGDIAEGYSVSREKKESFPLTVTSAQKNPTAFYLCASSPRAGGESTEAFFGQGTRLTVV.